This TCR beta chain was identified during a study of cytomegalovirus exposure and HLA in healthy donors. Broader study findings: The study designated fewer than 200 TCR beta chains cytomegalovirus-associated. In all likelihood, a cluster of highly shared sequence variants was a sequencing artifact.

V lost 0 bases and J lost 6, with 9 bases in between. The germline CDR1 and CDR2 sequences are MRHNA and SNTAGT. The CDR3 extends over 13 amino acids. This PCR relied on a set of 60 Vbeta primers and 13 Jbeta primers. Some clones are missing from TCRdb's copy, which holds only in-frame ones; the method was immunoSEQ multiplex PCR. Of about 160,000 clones listed, 70% to 80% are singletons. Details on this clone: Its antigen is currently unknown.

V usage is TRBV6-4 and J usage is TRBJ2-7; no clear D. The clonotype comes from a man aged 35-49 years in good health and CMV-seronegative. The sequencing input was PBMCs. CDR3: CASSDSMASEQYF. The DNA of the CDR3 is TGTGCCAGCAGTGACTCGATGGCCTCCGAGCAGTACTTC.